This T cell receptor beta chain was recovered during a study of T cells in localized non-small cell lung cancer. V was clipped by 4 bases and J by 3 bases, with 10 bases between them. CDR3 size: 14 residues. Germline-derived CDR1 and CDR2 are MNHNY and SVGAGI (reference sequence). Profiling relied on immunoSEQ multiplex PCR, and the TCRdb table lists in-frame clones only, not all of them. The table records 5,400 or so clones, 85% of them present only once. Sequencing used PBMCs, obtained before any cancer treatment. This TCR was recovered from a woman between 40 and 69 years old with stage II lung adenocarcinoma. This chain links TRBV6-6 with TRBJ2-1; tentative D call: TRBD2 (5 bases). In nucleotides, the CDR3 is TGTGCCAGCAGTTCCGCCGGGATCTACAATGAGCAGTTCTTC. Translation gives CASSSAGIYNEQFF.